These 14 T cell receptor beta chains share one sample of origin, sequenced in a study of shared clonotypes between healthy human individuals. Only in-frame clones appear in the TCRdb table, and some are missing; sequencing was by immunoSEQ multiplex PCR. This sample has 500,000 or so clones; about 96% occur once, and the top ten carry 0.055% to 0.075%. Sequences were obtained from naive CD4+ T cells sorted from blood. The subset was: CD45RA+ positively selected. The receptors here all came from a woman aged 30 to 39 in good health.

The chain uses TRBV18 and TRBJ2-7, with 8 positions matching TRBD1. This CDR3 is 18 amino acids long. The germline gives CDR1 KGHSH, CDR2 LQKENI. V lost 4 bases and J lost 3; bases outside the gene matches: 17. For the CDR3, the DNA is TGTGCCAGCTCACGGTCAATCGGGGGATGGACAGGGCTCTACGAGCAGTACTTC. Protein: CASSRSIGGWTGLYEQYF.

The chain has TRBV30 and TRBJ2-1, with TRBD1 matching over 11 bases. The CDR3 is 16 amino acids. Germline V gives CDR1 GTSNPN, CDR2 SVGIG (reference sequence). The trim removed 1 base at V and 3 bases at J, leaving 5 bases unmatched. The CDR3 nucleotides are TGTGCCTGGAGTGGCAAGGGGACAGGGGGCTACAATGAGCAGTTCTTC. This gives the protein CAWSGKGTGGYNEQFF.

This sequence joins TRBV25-1 and TRBJ1-3; D is unclear. With 5 bases removed from V and 8 bases from J, the gap between germline ends came to 19 bases. Per the germline V gene, CDR1 is MGHDK and CDR2 is SYGVNS. The CDR3 is 15 residues long. CDR3: CASSSTGSREDTIYF. The CDR3 bases are TGTGCCAGCAGTAGCACCGGGTCCCGGGAGGACACCATATATTTT.

The rearrangement links TRBV6-4 to TRBJ2-1; 12 bases match TRBD2. The CDR3 extends over 14 amino acids. V dropped 3 bases and J dropped 7; count of bases not matched to a gene: 1. Per the germline V gene, CDR1 is MRHNA and CDR2 is SNTAGT. The CDR3 DNA is TGTGCCAGCAGTGAGGGACTAGCGGGTAATGAGCAGTTCTTC. Translated, it gives CASSEGLAGNEQFF.

The gene calls are TRBV2 and TRBJ2-5, with TRBD2 as a possible D gene (6 bases). CDR3 length: 14 residues. V shed 6 bases and J shed 4 bases, with 15 bases lying between them. The germline gives CDR1 SNHLY, CDR2 FYNNEI. The CDR3 loop reads CASRDERAGETQYF. CDR3 nucleotide sequence: TGTGCCAGCAGGGACGAGCGAGCGGGAGAGACCCAGTACTTC.

V and J are TRBV28 and TRBJ2-7; D is possibly TRBD1 (5 bases). This CDR3 is built from 16 residues. V shed 5 bases and J shed 0 bases, with 17 bases lying between them. CDR1 and CDR2 from the germline V gene are MDHEN and SYDVKM. CDR3 sequence reads: CASSPLLTRDSYEQYF. The CDR3 nucleotides read TGTGCCAGCAGTCCTCTCTTGACCAGGGACTCCTACGAGCAGTACTTC.

The V and J genes are TRBV7-9 and TRBJ2-5; no firm D call. The germline CDR1 and CDR2 sequences are SEHNR and FQNEAQ (reference sequence). V dropped 1 base and J dropped 4 bases, with 19 bases sitting between them. The CDR3 has 17 amino acids. CDR3 bases: TGTGCCAGCAGCTTAGTTCTTGAGAGATCGGTCTTAGAGACCCAGTACTTC. It is translated as CASSLVLERSVLETQYF.

The chain recombines TRBV29-1 with TRBJ1-3; tentatively, D is TRBD1 (5 bases). The CDR3 is 13 residues long. The V end was cut by 1 base, the J end by 5 bases, with 9 bases between. Germline V gene sequence: CDR1 SQVTM, CDR2 ANQGSEA. CDR3 residues: CSVEGDRRNTIYF. CDR3 coding DNA: TGCAGCGTTGAAGGGGACCGCCGAAACACCATATATTTT.

This rearrangement joins TRBV20-1 to TRBJ2-5, with D hard to call. Germline CDR1 reads DFQATT; CDR2 reads SNEGSKA (reference sequence). Trimming took 6 bases from V and 7 from J, leaving 9 bases between them. The CDR3 length is 10 residues. The CDR3 region is CSAPFGTQYF. In nucleotides, the CDR3 is TGCAGTGCCCCCTTCGGGACCCAGTACTTC.

This chain connects TRBV11-3 to TRBJ2-2; 7 bases align to TRBD1. Per the germline V gene, CDR1 is SGHNT and CDR2 is YENEEA. This CDR3 region has 15 residues. Germline trimming cut 3 bases from V and 2 bases from J; bases unmatched to any gene: 3. The CDR3 bases are TGTGCCAGCAGCTTGACAGGGATAAACACCGGGGAGCTGTTTTTT. Translating gives CASSLTGINTGELFF.

This sequence joins TRBV27 and TRBJ2-3; no firm D call. This CDR3 region has 14 residues. Looked up from germline, CDR1 is MNHEY and CDR2 is SMNVEV (reference sequence). The V end lost 6 bases, the J end lost 1 base, and 11 bases lay between the germline ends. The CDR3 sequence is CASSPRRGTDTQYF. In DNA form, the CDR3 reads TGTGCCAGCAGCCCGAGACGAGGCACAGATACGCAGTATTTT.

This chain links TRBV5-1 with TRBJ2-7, with 8 bases that match TRBD1. The ends lost 4 bases at V and 3 bases at J; junction bases unmatched: 3. The CDR3 is 13 amino acids. The germline gives CDR1 SGHRS, CDR2 YFSETQ. The CDR3 nucleotides read TGCGCCAGCAGCGAGGGACAGGTCTACGAGCAGTACTTC. Its translation: CASSEGQVYEQYF.

The chain has TRBV30 and TRBJ2-1, with TRBD2 identical over 9 bases. Germline lookup yields CDR1 GTSNPN and CDR2 SVGIG (reference sequence). This CDR3 has 15 residues. The junction had 10 bases not matched to a gene; V was cut back by 1 base and J by 9 bases. The CDR3 bases are TGTGCCTGGAGTGGCCGGAGTAGCGGGAGAGGTGAGCAGTTCTTC. Its protein is CAWSGRSSGRGEQFF.

This chain connects TRBV5-6 to TRBJ2-1, with 8 positions matching TRBD2. V was clipped by 2 bases and J by 9 bases; unmatched bases: 10. Germline CDR1 is SGHDT and CDR2 is YYEEEE. The CDR3 has 15 residues. The CDR3 protein is CASSFPGGPWSEQFF. CDR3 in DNA: TGTGCCAGCAGCTTCCCGGGAGGGCCTTGGAGTGAGCAGTTCTTC.